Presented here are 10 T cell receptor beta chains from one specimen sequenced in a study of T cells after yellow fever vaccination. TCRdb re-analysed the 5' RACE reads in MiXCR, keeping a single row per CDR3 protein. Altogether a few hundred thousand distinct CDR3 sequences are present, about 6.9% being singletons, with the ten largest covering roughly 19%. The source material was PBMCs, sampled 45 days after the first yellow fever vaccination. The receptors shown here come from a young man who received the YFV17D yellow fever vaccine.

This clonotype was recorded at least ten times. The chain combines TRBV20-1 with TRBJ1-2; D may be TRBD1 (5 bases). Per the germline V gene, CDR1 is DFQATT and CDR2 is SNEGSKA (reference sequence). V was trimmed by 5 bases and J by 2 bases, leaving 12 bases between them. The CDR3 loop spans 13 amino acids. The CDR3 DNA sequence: TGCAGTGCTCCGGGGACGGCCAACTATGGCTACACCTTC. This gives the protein CSAPGTANYGYTF.

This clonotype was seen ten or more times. This CDR3 is CSVGVGSLNEKLFF. As DNA, the CDR3 is TGCAGCGTTGGGGTTGGCAGTTTGAATGAAAAACTGTTTTTT. The chain joins TRBV29-1 to TRBJ1-4; D gene unclear. CDR1 SQVTM and CDR2 ANQGSEA come from the germline V gene. The CDR3 length is 14 residues. V shed 4 bases and J shed 5 bases, with 14 bases lying between them.

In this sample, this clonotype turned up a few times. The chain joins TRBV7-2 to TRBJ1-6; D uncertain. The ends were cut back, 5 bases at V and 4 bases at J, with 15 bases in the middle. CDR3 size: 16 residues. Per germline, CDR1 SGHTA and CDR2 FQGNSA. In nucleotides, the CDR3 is TGTGCCAGCAGCGCAGTACGTTACCCTTATAATTCACCCCTCCACTTT. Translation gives CASSAVRYPYNSPLHF.

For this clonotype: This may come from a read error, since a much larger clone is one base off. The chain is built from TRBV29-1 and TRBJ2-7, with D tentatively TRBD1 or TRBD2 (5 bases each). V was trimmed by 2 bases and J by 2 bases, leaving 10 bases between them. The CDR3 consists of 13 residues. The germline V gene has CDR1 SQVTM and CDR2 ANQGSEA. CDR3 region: CSVESGTTYEQYF. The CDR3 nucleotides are TGCAGCGTTGAATCAGGGACCACCTACGAGCAGTACTTC.

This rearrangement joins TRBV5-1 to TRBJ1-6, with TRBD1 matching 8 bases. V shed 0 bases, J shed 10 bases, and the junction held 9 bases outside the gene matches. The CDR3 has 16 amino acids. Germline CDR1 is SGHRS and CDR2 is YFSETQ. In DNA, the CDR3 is TGCGCCAGCAGCTTGGAAGCAGGGGGCGCAACCTCACCCCTCCACTTT. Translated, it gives CASSLEAGGATSPLHF.

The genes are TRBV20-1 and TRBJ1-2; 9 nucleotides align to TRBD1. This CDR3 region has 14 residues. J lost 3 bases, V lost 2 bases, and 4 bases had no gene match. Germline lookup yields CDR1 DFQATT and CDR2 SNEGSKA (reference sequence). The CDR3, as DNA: TGCAGTGCTAGAAAAACAGGGGGCGACTATGGCTACACCTTC. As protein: CSARKTGGDYGYTF.

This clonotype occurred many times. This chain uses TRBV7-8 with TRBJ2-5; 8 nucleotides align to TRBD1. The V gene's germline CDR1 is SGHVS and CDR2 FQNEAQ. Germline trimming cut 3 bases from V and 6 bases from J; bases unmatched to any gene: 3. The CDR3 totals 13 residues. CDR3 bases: TGTGCCAGCAGCTTTGGACAGGGAAAGACCCAGTACTTC. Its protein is CASSFGQGKTQYF.

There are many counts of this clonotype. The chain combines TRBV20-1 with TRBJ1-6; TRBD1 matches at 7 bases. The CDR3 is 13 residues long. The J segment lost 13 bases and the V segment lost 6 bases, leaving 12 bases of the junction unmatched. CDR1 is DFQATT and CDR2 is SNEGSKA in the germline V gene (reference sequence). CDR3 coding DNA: TGCAGTGCCACAGGGGACGGGGGAGCGCCCCTCCACTTT. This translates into CSATGDGGAPLHF.

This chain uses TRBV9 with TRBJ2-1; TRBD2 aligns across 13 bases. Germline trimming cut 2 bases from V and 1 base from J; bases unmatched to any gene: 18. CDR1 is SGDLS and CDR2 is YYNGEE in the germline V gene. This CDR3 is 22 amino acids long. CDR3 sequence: CASSVSPKWTSGGVGSYNEQFF. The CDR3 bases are TGTGCCAGCAGCGTCAGCCCAAAGTGGACTAGCGGGGGTGTGGGGTCCTACAATGAGCAGTTCTTC. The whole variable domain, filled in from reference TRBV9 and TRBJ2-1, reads DSGVTQTPKHLITATGQRVTLRCSPRSGDLSVYWYQQSLDQGLQFLIQYYNGEERAKGNILERFSAQQFPDLHSELNLSSLELGDSALYFCASSVSPKWTSGGVGSYNEQFFGPGTRLTVL.

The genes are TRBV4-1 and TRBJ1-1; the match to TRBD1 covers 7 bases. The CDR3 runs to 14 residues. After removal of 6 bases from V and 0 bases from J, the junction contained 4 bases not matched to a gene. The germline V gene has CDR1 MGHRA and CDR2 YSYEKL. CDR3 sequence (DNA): TGCGCCAGCAGGGACAGGTTCCTGAACACTGAAGCTTTCTTT. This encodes CASRDRFLNTEAFF.